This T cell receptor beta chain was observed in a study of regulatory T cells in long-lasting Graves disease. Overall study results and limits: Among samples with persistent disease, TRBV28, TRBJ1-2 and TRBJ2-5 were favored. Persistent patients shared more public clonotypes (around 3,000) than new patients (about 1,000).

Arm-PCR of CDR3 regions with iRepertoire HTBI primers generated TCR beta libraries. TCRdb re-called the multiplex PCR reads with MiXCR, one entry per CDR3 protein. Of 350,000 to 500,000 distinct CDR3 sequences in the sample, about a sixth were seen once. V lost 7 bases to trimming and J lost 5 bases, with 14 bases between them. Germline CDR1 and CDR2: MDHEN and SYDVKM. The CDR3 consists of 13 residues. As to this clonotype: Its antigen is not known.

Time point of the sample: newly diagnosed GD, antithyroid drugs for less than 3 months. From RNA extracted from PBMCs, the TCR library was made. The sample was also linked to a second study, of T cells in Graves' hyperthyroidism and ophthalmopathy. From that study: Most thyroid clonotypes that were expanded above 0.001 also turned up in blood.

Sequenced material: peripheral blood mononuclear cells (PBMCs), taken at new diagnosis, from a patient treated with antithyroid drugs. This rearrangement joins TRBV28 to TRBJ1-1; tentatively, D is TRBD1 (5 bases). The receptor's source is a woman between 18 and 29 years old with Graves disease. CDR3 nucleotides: TGTGCCAGCACCATTGGGGGGTGGACTGAAGCTTTCTTT. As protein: CASTIGGWTEAFF.